The sequence of this TCR beta chain was determined in a study of blood T cell repertoires in COVID-19. Germline CDR1 MNHEY, CDR2 SVGAGI. V lost 2 bases to trimming and J lost 9 bases; unmatched junction nucleotides: 9. There are 15 residues in the CDR3. Assignments of participants to cohorts depended upon their own reported clinical history. Method: immunoSEQ multiplex PCR; TCRdb's copy keeps in-frame clones and lacks some. The data contain approximately 320,000 clones, roughly nine tenths of them singletons. The sequencing input was PBMCs or T cells enriched from blood (not recorded which). The TCR originated in a man aged 55 to 70 who had recovered from COVID-19. The chain combines TRBV6-5 with TRBJ2-1; TRBD2 aligns across 8 bases. The CDR3 loop reads CASSYALGGDLEQFF. DNA of the CDR3: TGTGCCAGCAGTTACGCGCTCGGGGGGGACCTTGAGCAGTTCTTC.